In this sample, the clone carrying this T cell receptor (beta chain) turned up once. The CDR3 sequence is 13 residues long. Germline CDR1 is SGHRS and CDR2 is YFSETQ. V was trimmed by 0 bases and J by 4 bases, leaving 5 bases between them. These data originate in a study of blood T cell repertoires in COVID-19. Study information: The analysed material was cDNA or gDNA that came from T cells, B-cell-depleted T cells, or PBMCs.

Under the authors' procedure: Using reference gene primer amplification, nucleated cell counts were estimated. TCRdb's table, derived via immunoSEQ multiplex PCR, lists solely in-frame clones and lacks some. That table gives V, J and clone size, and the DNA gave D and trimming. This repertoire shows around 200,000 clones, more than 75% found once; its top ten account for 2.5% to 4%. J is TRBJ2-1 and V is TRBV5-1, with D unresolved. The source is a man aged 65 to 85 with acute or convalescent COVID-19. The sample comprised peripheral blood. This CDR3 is CASSLAQYNEQFF. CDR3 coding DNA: TGCGCCAGCAGCTTGGCCCAGTACAATGAGCAGTTCTTC.